These T cell receptor beta chains were read from a single sample in a study of T-cell reconstitution after alpha-beta-depleted transplantation in children. A single record per CDR3 protein comes from TCRdb applying MiXCR to the PCR reads. The data contain about 340,000 distinct CDR3 sequences, 15% to 20% of them singletons. The sample consisted of PBMCs, mostly from graft donor cells, taken 360 days after TCRalphabeta/CD19-depleted stem cell transplant. The receptors were sampled from a male patient aged 2-15 years who had a stem cell transplant for acute lymphoblastic leukemia, so the T cells may come from the graft donor. The CDR3 runs from the conserved cysteine through the conserved F or W. The D gene is left open where the match is weak. Some rows have no size entry. The others give once, few or many, or a class for an expanded clone.

-	TRBV29-1	TRBJ1-2	-	13	CSVEKPSSYGYTF	TGCAGCGTTGAAAAGCCCAGCTCCTATGGCTACACCTTC
TRBD1	TRBV12-3/TRBV12-4	TRBJ2-2	-	16	CGSTLTGGAYTGELFF	TGTGGCAGCACCTTGACAGGGGGCGCGTACACCGGGGAGCTGTTTTTT
TRBD2	TRBV10-3	TRBJ2-1	-	14	CAISALAGYNEQFF	TGTGCCATCAGTGCCCTAGCGGGTTACAATGAGCAGTTCTTC
TRBD1	TRBV18	TRBJ2-5	many	15	CASSPLQGARETQYF	TGTGCCAGCTCACCACTTCAGGGGGCGCGGGAGACCCAGTACTTC
-	TRBV27	TRBJ2-7	few	13	CASQGFPSYEQYF	TGTGCCAGTCAAGGATTCCCCTCCTACGAGCAGTACTTC
-	TRBV29-1	TRBJ2-7	few	13	CSVVGGAGYEQYF	TGCAGCGTTGTGGGGGGTGCGGGCTACGAGCAGTACTTC
-	TRBV4-1	TRBJ2-5	few	15	CASSSISGAAETQYF	TGCGCCAGCAGCTCCATATCCGGGGCAGCAGAGACCCAGTACTTC
-	TRBV4-3	TRBJ2-3	many	15	CASSQAVGSTDTQYF	TGCGCCAGCAGCCAAGCGGTAGGGAGCACAGATACGCAGTATTTT
TRBD1	TRBV4-2	TRBJ2-3	-	16	CASSHHRGRATDTQYF	TGTGCCAGCAGCCACCACAGGGGGCGTGCCACAGATACGCAGTATTTT
-	TRBV29-1	TRBJ2-3	few	10	CSVERDTQYF	TGCAGCGTTGAGAGGGATACGCAGTATTTT
TRBD1	TRBV5-1	TRBJ2-1	-	15	CASSHGTGPYNEQFF	TGCGCCAGCAGCCACGGGACAGGGCCCTACAATGAGCAGTTCTTC
TRBD2	TRBV3-1	TRBJ2-1	-	15	CASSQVSGGGGEQFF	TGTGCCAGCAGCCAAGTATCGGGAGGGGGGGGTGAGCAGTTCTTC
-	TRBV4-2	TRBJ2-1	many	13	CASSQSLANEQFF	TGTGCCAGCAGCCAAAGCCTAGCGAATGAGCAGTTCTTC
-	TRBV12-5	TRBJ2-7	-	13	CASGLVPSYEQYF	TGTGCTAGTGGTTTGGTACCCTCCTACGAGCAGTACTTC
-	TRBV7-6	TRBJ2-2	-	14	CASSSPGNTGELFF	TGTGCCAGCAGCTCCCCAGGAAACACCGGGGAGCTGTTTTTT
-	TRBV5-5	TRBJ2-3	many	18	CASSLFSTWASSTDTQYF	TGTGCCAGCAGCTTGTTCTCGACTTGGGCGAGTAGCACAGATACGCAGTATTTT
TRBD1	TRBV9	TRBJ1-5	-	16	CASSPGQGALSQPQHF	TGTGCCAGCAGCCCAGGACAGGGGGCCCTGAGTCAGCCCCAGCATTTT
-	TRBV20-1	TRBJ2-5	few	15	CSAPPLSVTQETQYF	TGCAGTGCCCCTCCGCTCTCGGTGACTCAAGAGACCCAGTACTTC
TRBD1	TRBV12-3/TRBV12-4	TRBJ2-3	-	16	CASSLVLGQPPDTQYF	TGTGCCAGCAGTTTAGTCCTGGGACAGCCGCCAGATACGCAGTATTTT
-	TRBV28	TRBJ2-5	many	14	CASRPPVRQETQYF	TGTGCCAGCAGGCCCCCTGTGAGACAAGAGACCCAGTACTTC
-	TRBV18	TRBJ1-3	few	16	CASSPRIGTSGNTIYF	TGTGCCAGCTCACCACGTATCGGGACCTCTGGAAACACCATATATTTT
TRBD2	TRBV3-1	TRBJ2-1	-	17	CASSPPPVLAGSPSQFF	TGTGCCAGCAGCCCGCCCCCCGTACTAGCGGGAAGCCCCTCCCAGTTCTTC